This TCR beta chain was recovered during a study of blood T cell repertoires in COVID-19. The table came from immunoSEQ multiplex PCR; TCRdb's copy has only in-frame clones and leaves some out. The sample has about 160,000 clones, 81% seen once; the top ten hold around 6%. The clonotype comes from a woman in her forties with acute COVID-19. The sample was PBMCs or T cells enriched from blood (not recorded which).

The CDR3 loop is CASSFFSGVYNEQFF. In DNA, the CDR3 is TGTGCCAGCAGCTTTTTTAGCGGAGTCTACAATGAGCAGTTCTTC. This rearrangement joins TRBV5-5 to TRBJ2-1; D may be TRBD2 (6 bases). Trimming removed 2 bases from V and 3 bases from J, with 12 bases in between. Germline assignment: CDR1 SGHKS and CDR2 YYEKEE (reference sequence). The CDR3 runs to 15 residues.